These 2 T cell receptor beta chains originate from one sample sequenced in a study of neurological immune-mediated disorders. TCRdb called the 5' RACE reads again in MiXCR, with one record for every CDR3 protein. The table has around 66,000 distinct CDR3 sequences, about 5.1% seen once; the top ten hold about 2%. Sequenced sample: PBMCs. The receptors were sampled from a woman in her 70s with multiple sclerosis.

This clonotype was recorded many times. The chain uses TRBV20-1 and TRBJ2-5; 10 bases agree with TRBD2. J was trimmed by 5 bases and V by 0 bases; bases with no gene match: 6. The germline gives CDR1 DFQATT, CDR2 SNEGSKA (reference sequence). The CDR3 extends over 15 amino acids. Here the CDR3 DNA reads TGCAGTGCTAGAGATCCTAGCGGGAGAAGGGAGACCCAGTACTTC. It encodes CSARDPSGRRETQYF.

This clonotype was counted at least ten times. The chain uses TRBV6-6 and TRBJ2-7; 9 positions match TRBD1. CDR3 length: 16 amino acids. V shed 3 bases, J shed 0 bases, and the junction held 6 bases outside the gene matches. Germline CDR1 MNHNY, CDR2 SVGAGI (reference sequence). This chain's CDR3 is CASSYSLTGGSYEQYF. CDR3 nucleotides: TGTGCCAGCAGTTATAGCTTGACAGGGGGCTCCTACGAGCAGTACTTC.